The present entry profiles one TCR beta chain with its context. Its target antigen remains unknown. The input lacks base qualities; no much larger clone sits a single base away. This sample is part of a study of CD4 T cells in relation to SARS-CoV-2 and coronaviruses listed by TCRdb under 2021. With respect to the entire study: HLA restriction was mapped for shared crossreactive spike epitopes using patient-derived lymphoblastoid cell lines. At the level of individual TCR clonotypes, the study evaluated whether memory CD4+ T cells crossreact between the spike proteins of SARS-CoV-2 and those of common cold coronaviruses. The Adaptive Biotechnologies TCR-sequencing kit was used to sequence samples from a few pre-COVID donors and the naive versus memory experiments, whereas other data were Illumina-based. A different TCR-beta assay, based on Illumina, was used to sequence expansion assays from other donors in the study.

The investigation overall reported the following: Sequencing naive versus memory cells indicated that the assay picks up memory recall responses, not primary responses primed during culture. Because no donor provided both pre-pandemic and post-infection samples, tracing the source of pre-existing responses was limited. In 65% to 70% of donors, memory CD4+ clonotypes turned up that crossrecognized SARS-CoV-2 and at least one common cold coronavirus spike. The study was constrained by small numbers of patients and of tested TCRs. Compared with monoreactive clones, crossreactive clones had significantly weaker SARS-CoV-2-driven expansion, a result consistent with antigenic imprinting. Because the crossreactivity analysis focused on spike protein, crossreactivity against other viral proteins was not assessed.

CDR1 and CDR2 are read off the germline V gene (reference sequence) as MNHEY and SMNVEV. Ends trimmed: V by 5 bases, J by 1 base; bases unmatched to a gene: 13. Including the terminal cysteine and phenylalanine, the CDR3 comprises 19 residues. CDR3 DNA is the only sequence kept; it has 57 bases, read in frame from the first base. Uncultured naive and memory CD4+ T cell DNA received deep-resolution immunoSEQ TCR-beta sequencing. The original methods were these. During preprocessing, nonproductive sequences were removed, as were CDR3s that did not start with C, did not end with F or W, or were shorter than 7 amino acids. Cultured and uncultured naive and memory CD4+ repertoires were searched for previously identified spike- and CEF-reactive CDR3s. CDR3 homology was quantified as pairwise Levenshtein distance, calculated with the stringdist R package after three terminal residues were trimmed from each end. Entries here come from immuneACCESS through TCRdb and include only in-frame sequences with V and J called. Some clones fail to appear in such tables; in the studies checked, an unresolved V gene covers under half of the shortfall, and the cause of the remainder is unknown. V, J and clone size were drawn from that table, and D and trimming were deduced from the DNA. Here the sample has about 59,000 clones; approximately 90% occur a single time. About 1.5% of the sample is held by the ten biggest clonotypes.

CD4+ T cells from unexposed donors were collected before the COVID-19 pandemic (2011-2018). Naive and memory CD4+ T cells were separated from cryopreserved PBMCs through CD4 enrichment, which was followed by EasySep naive CD4+ T cell enrichment. The leukapheresis product used for the unexposed donors was purchased from a commercial source. Ficoll-Paque PLUS gradient centrifugation was used to isolate PBMCs from either whole blood or leukapheresis product. The PBMCs went either fresh into the expansion assay or into cryopreservation at -140 degrees C. The QIAamp Micro DNA Kit was used to extract genomic DNA from the CD4+ T cells.

Material for sequencing was memory CD4+ T cells from PBMCs. The cell subset or site label of this sample denotes: memory (non-naive) CD4+ T cells. The clonotype originates from a human donor in good health. This sequence uses TRBV27 and TRBJ2-3; TRBD2 aligns with 12 central bases. The CDR3 region has the sequence CASSPSRKRLAGGTDTQYF. DNA sequence: TGTGCCAGCAGTCCTTCTCGAAAAAGACTAGCGGGGGGCACAGATACGCAGTATTTT.